A single sample gave rise to the 25 T cell receptor beta chains below, sequenced in a study of blood T cell repertoires in COVID-19. The table came from immunoSEQ multiplex PCR; TCRdb's copy has only in-frame clones and leaves some out. The data hold under 300,000 clones, with around 83% observed a single time. Sequencing input: peripheral blood. The receptors come from a man aged 18 to 35 with active or convalescent COVID-19.

This rearrangement joins TRBV7-9 to TRBJ1-6; the D gene is possibly TRBD1 (6 bases). Germline CDR1 reads SEHNR; CDR2 reads FQNEAQ (reference sequence). V lost 4 bases and J 5 bases, leaving 21 bases between the germline ends. The CDR3 loop spans 18 amino acids. The CDR3 is CASSSQHSTGLHNSPLHF. In nucleotides, the CDR3 is TGTGCCAGCAGCTCCCAACACTCGACAGGACTCCATAATTCACCCCTCCACTTT.

The chain employs TRBV5-1 and TRBJ2-7; unclear D gene. CDR3 size: 13 residues. The germline V gene encodes CDR1 SGHRS and CDR2 YFSETQ. V was trimmed by 4 bases and J by 3 bases, leaving 11 bases between them. The CDR3 sequence is CASSESDDYEQYF. CDR3 nucleotide sequence: TGCGCCAGCAGCGAAAGCGACGACTACGAGCAGTACTTC.

The chain links TRBV18 to TRBJ2-7, with D uncertain. Germline loops: CDR1 KGHSH, CDR2 LQKENI. The V gene lost 0 bases and the J gene lost 5 bases, with 11 bases spanning the gap. This CDR3 is built from 14 residues. The CDR3 sequence is CASSPPSGNDEQYF. The CDR3 coding sequence is TGTGCCAGCTCACCACCGTCAGGTAACGACGAGCAGTACTTC.

This clone has a single count. This chain connects TRBV28 to TRBJ1-2; possibly TRBD1 for D (5 bases). The CDR3 consists of 14 residues. CDR1 and CDR2 (germline): MDHEN, SYDVKM. V was clipped by 2 bases and J by 8 bases, with 15 bases between them. The CDR3 spells CASSLTGRALGYTF. DNA for the CDR3: TGTGCCAGCAGTTTAACAGGAAGGGCACTAGGCTACACCTTC.

The J gene is TRBJ1-1, the V gene TRBV7-9; D might be TRBD1 (5 bases). Trimming stripped 3 bases from V and 0 bases from J, with 11 bases between. In germline, CDR1 is SEHNR, CDR2 FQNEAQ (reference sequence). The CDR3 extends over 15 amino acids. The CDR3 here is CASSFGDFMNTEAFF. The CDR3 DNA sequence: TGTGCCAGCAGCTTTGGGGACTTCATGAACACTGAAGCTTTCTTT.

The chain recombines TRBV28 with TRBJ2-2; D possibly corresponds to TRBD1 (5 bases). This CDR3 spans 14 amino acids. Germline loops: CDR1 MDHEN, CDR2 SYDVKM. The V and J ends lost 8 bases and 6 bases respectively, with 16 bases between them. CDR3 in amino acids: CASSRPDSPGELFF. CDR3 DNA sequence: TGTGCCAGCTCACGCCCAGACAGTCCCGGGGAGCTGTTTTTT.

V is TRBV2 and J is TRBJ1-2, with a weak D call TRBD1 (5 bases). Germline CDR1 SNHLY, CDR2 FYNNEI. V lost 6 bases, J lost 4 bases, and 12 bases lay in between. The CDR3 is 13 residues long. The CDR3 nucleotides are TGTGCCAGCAGGTACGACAGAAGCTATGGCTACACCTTC. Its translation is CASRYDRSYGYTF.

This rearrangement joins TRBV5-4 to TRBJ1-5; D not resolved. Germline V gives CDR1 SGHNT, CDR2 YYREEE (reference sequence). The CDR3 runs 15 residues. The V end lost 4 bases, the J end lost 0 bases, and 11 bases lay between the germline ends. The CDR3 DNA is TGTGCCAGCAGCCCGGAGCCTGATAGCAATCAGCCCCAGCATTTT. Residues: CASSPEPDSNQPQHF.

In its sample, this clone was seen once. The V call is TRBV9, the J call TRBJ1-2, with D hard to call. Germline CDR1 SGDLS, CDR2 YYNGEE. This CDR3 is 14 amino acids long. V lost 0 bases, J lost 2 bases, and 8 bases lay in between. CDR3 DNA sequence: TGTGCCAGCAGCGTAGATACAGCAAACTATGGCTACACCTTC. It specifies CASSVDTANYGYTF.

J is TRBJ1-4 and V is TRBV2; no reliable D call. With 8 bases removed from V and 8 bases from J, the gap between germline ends came to 18 bases. Germline V gene data show CDR1 as SNHLY and CDR2 as FYNNEI. The CDR3 contains 14 residues. In nucleotides, the CDR3 is TGTGCCAGCTTCATTGGGCAAGCTTACGAAAAACTGTTTTTT. Residues: CASFIGQAYEKLFF. Supplemented by reference TRBV2 and TRBJ1-4, the full variable domain reads EPEVTQTPSHQVTQMGQEVILRCVPISNHLYFYWYRQILGQKVEFLVSFYNNEISEKSEIFDDQFSVERPDGSNFTLKIRSTKLEDSAMYFCASFIGQAYEKLFFGSGTQLSVL.

The CDR3 region is CASSQSGQNTEAFF. CDR3 DNA: TGTGCCAGCAGCCAATCGGGGCAGAACACTGAAGCTTTCTTT. The genes are TRBV16 and TRBJ1-1, with D perhaps TRBD1 (5 bases). CDR1 is KGHSY and CDR2 is FQNENV in the germline V gene. Trimming removed 0 bases from V and 1 base from J, with 6 bases in between. The CDR3 is made up of 14 amino acids.

J is TRBJ2-7 and V is TRBV27, with 10 bases identical to TRBD1. CDR3 length: 15 residues. CDR1 is MNHEY, CDR2 SMNVEV, per germline (reference sequence). V lost 6 bases and J lost 3; bases outside the gene matches: 8. CDR3 DNA: TGTGCCAGCAGGGCTCCGGGACAGGGGCGCTACGAGCAGTACTTC. It yields the protein CASRAPGQGRYEQYF.

V gene TRBV9 combines with J gene TRBJ2-2, with D tentatively TRBD1 (5 bases). The ends were cut back, 7 bases at V and 7 bases at J, with 14 bases in the middle. Germline V lookup: CDR1 SGDLS, CDR2 YYNGEE. This CDR3 has 13 residues. Here the CDR3 reads CASAKSQGGELFF. In nucleotides, the CDR3 is TGTGCCAGCGCAAAAAGCCAGGGCGGGGAGCTGTTTTTT.

This chain uses TRBV27 with TRBJ2-7; 8 nucleotides agree with TRBD1. CDR1 MNHEY and CDR2 SMNVEV come from the germline V gene (reference sequence). The CDR3 contains 14 residues. V was clipped by 6 bases and J by 3 bases; unmatched bases: 7. The CDR3 coding sequence is TGTGCCAGCAGGGACACAGGGGGTGGCTACGAGCAGTACTTC. It codes for CASRDTGGGYEQYF.

This rearrangement joins TRBV27 to TRBJ2-2; perhaps TRBD1 as D (5 bases). CDR1 and CDR2 (germline): MNHEY, SMNVEV (reference sequence). The CDR3 is 17 residues long. Trimming took off 5 bases at V and 0 bases at J, with 16 bases between the two ends. Written as DNA, the CDR3 is TGTGCCAGCAGTCTCGATATAGGGGTCGCGAACACCGGGGAGCTGTTTTTT. This sequence encodes CASSLDIGVANTGELFF.

The V and J genes are TRBV28 and TRBJ2-3; 8 bases agree with TRBD2. This CDR3 is 15 amino acids long. In germline, CDR1 is MDHEN, CDR2 SYDVKM. The ends lost 3 bases at V and 4 bases at J; junction bases unmatched: 6. The CDR3 loop reads CASSFGGGRSDTQYF. The CDR3 DNA sequence: TGTGCCAGCAGTTTTGGCGGGGGGCGATCAGATACGCAGTATTTT.

This clone was picked up many times. The chain recombines TRBV2 with TRBJ2-1; tentative D call: TRBD2 (5 bases). The V end lost 8 bases, the J end lost 3 bases, and 14 bases lay between the germline ends. The germline V gene has CDR1 SNHLY and CDR2 FYNNEI. This CDR3 spans 14 amino acids. CDR3 nucleotide sequence: TGTGCCAGCGAGAGTGGACTCGACTACAATGAGCAGTTCTTC. Translation gives CASESGLDYNEQFF.

This sequence joins TRBV7-2 and TRBJ1-6; the match to TRBD1 covers 7 bases. After removal of 5 bases from V and 10 bases from J, the junction contained 8 bases not matched to a gene. CDR1 and CDR2 (germline): SGHTA, FQGNSA. CDR3 length: 14 residues. The CDR3 region is CASSRGQAGSPLHF. CDR3 DNA sequence: TGTGCCAGCAGCCGCGGACAGGCGGGCTCACCCCTCCACTTT.

CDR3 residues: CASSSGEETQYF. For the CDR3, the DNA is TGCGCCAGTTCTAGCGGCGAAGAGACCCAGTACTTC. The chain has TRBV10-1 and TRBJ2-5; the match to TRBD2 covers 7 bases. The CDR3 spans 12 residues. After removal of 9 bases from V and 3 bases from J, the junction contained 4 bases not matched to a gene. Germline V gene sequence: CDR1 WNHNN, CDR2 SYGVQD (reference sequence).

CDR3 sequence: CAWSGGEGYEQYF. DNA of the CDR3: TGTGCCTGGAGTGGGGGAGAGGGCTACGAGCAGTACTTC. The chain joins TRBV30 to TRBJ2-7; D might be TRBD2 (5 bases). V was shortened by 1 base and J by 3 bases, with 10 bases between the two germline ends. The CDR3 length is 13 residues. The V gene's germline CDR1 is GTSNPN and CDR2 SVGIG (reference sequence).

This chain uses TRBV30 with TRBJ2-2; 7 nucleotides align to TRBD1. This CDR3 region has 15 residues. V shed 3 bases, J shed 2 bases, and the junction held 6 bases outside the gene matches. In germline, CDR1 is GTSNPN, CDR2 SVGIG (reference sequence). The CDR3 sequence: CAWSAGGSNTGELFF. DNA for the CDR3: TGTGCCTGGAGCGCAGGGGGATCTAACACCGGGGAGCTGTTTTTT.

This clone was seen only a few times. The CDR3, as DNA: TGTGCCAGCAGCCTTCGACGGGACTCTGGAAACACCATATATTTT. Protein: CASSLRRDSGNTIYF. The chain joins TRBV2 to TRBJ1-3; D is uncertain. V was shortened by 6 bases and J by 0 bases, with 12 bases between the two germline ends. The germline V gene encodes CDR1 SNHLY and CDR2 FYNNEI. The CDR3 sequence is 15 residues long. Drawing the rest from reference TRBV2 and TRBJ1-3, the complete variable domain is EPEVTQTPSHQVTQMGQEVILRCVPISNHLYFYWYRQILGQKVEFLVSFYNNEISEKSEIFDDQFSVERPDGSNFTLKIRSTKLEDSAMYFCASSLRRDSGNTIYFGEGSWLTVV.

In nucleotides, the CDR3 is TGTGCCAGCAATTCTTACAGGCTCGGCTATGGCTACACCTTC. It encodes CASNSYRLGYGYTF. The gene calls are TRBV6-5 and TRBJ1-2, with D perhaps matching TRBD1 (5 bases). Germline lookup yields CDR1 MNHEY and CDR2 SVGAGI. Trimming stripped 7 bases from V and 4 bases from J, with 16 bases between. This CDR3 spans 14 amino acids.

The chain has TRBV5-1 and TRBJ1-6; 9 bases are a match to TRBD1. This CDR3 region has 15 residues. V gave up 3 bases and J gave up 7 bases; unmatched junction bases: 5. Germline values: CDR1 SGHRS, CDR2 YFSETQ. DNA for the CDR3: TGCGCCAGCAGCTCCGGGACAGGGCGGAATTCACCCCTCCACTTT. It specifies CASSSGTGRNSPLHF.

The gene calls are TRBV6-4 and TRBJ2-3; 7 nucleotides line up with TRBD2. J gave up 1 base and V 5 bases, and 3 bases lay outside the gene matches. The CDR3 runs to 14 residues. Germline-derived CDR1 and CDR2 are MRHNA and SNTAGT. The DNA for the CDR3 is TGTGCCAGCAGTTCTAGCGGAGGCACAGATACGCAGTATTTT. Translation gives CASSSSGGTDTQYF.